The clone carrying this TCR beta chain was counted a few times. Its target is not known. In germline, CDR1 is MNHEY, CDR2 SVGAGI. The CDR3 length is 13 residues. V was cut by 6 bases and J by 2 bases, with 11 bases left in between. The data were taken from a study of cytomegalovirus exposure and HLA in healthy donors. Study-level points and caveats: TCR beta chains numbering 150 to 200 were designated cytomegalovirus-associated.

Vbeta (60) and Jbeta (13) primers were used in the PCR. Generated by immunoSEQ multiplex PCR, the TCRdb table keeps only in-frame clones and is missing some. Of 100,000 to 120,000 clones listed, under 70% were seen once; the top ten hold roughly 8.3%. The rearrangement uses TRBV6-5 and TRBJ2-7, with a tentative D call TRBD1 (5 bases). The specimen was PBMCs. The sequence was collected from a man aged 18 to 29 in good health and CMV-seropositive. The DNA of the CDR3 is TGTGCCAGCAGGGGGCCTTTAGCCTACGAGCAGTACTTC. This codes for CASRGPLAYEQYF.